One sample yielded the 18 T cell receptor beta chains listed below, sequenced in a study of identical twins' blood T cells. A single record per CDR3 protein comes from TCRdb applying MiXCR to the 5' RACE reads. The table includes a few hundred thousand distinct CDR3 sequences, over 25% detected once. The specimen sequenced was PBMCs. The receptors were gathered from a woman between 18 and 49 years old in good health.

This clonotype was counted many times. The gene calls are TRBV20-1 and TRBJ1-5; a possible D gene is TRBD1 (5 bases). V lost 6 bases to trimming and J lost 4 bases, with 13 bases between them. This CDR3 comprises 13 residues. Per germline, CDR1 DFQATT and CDR2 SNEGSKA (reference sequence). The CDR3 bases are TGCAGTGCCAACGGGGGGTTTAATCAGCCCCAGCATTTT. Protein sequence: CSANGGFNQPQHF.

This clonotype was seen only a few times. The chain uses TRBV5-1 and TRBJ2-1; 7 bases match TRBD2. Per the germline V gene, CDR1 is SGHRS and CDR2 is YFSETQ. This CDR3 spans 13 amino acids. The V gene end was trimmed by 4 bases and the J gene end by 7 bases; junction bases not matched to a gene: 5. CDR3 protein: CASSPSSGNEQFF. The DNA of the CDR3 is TGCGCCAGCAGCCCGAGTAGCGGGAATGAGCAGTTCTTC.

This clonotype has a handful of counts. The chain recombines TRBV5-1 with TRBJ1-1; no clear D gene. V lost 5 bases to trimming and J lost 7 bases, with 18 bases between them. CDR1 and CDR2 (germline): SGHRS, YFSETQ. This CDR3 has 14 residues. The CDR3 region has the DNA TGCGCCAGCAGGCGAGGTTTTTCCGCAGATGAAGCTTTCTTT. Its protein is CASRRGFSADEAFF.

The chain employs TRBV2 and TRBJ1-5; D perhaps matches TRBD1 (5 bases). V dropped 7 bases and J dropped 4 bases, with 14 bases sitting between them. Germline V lookup: CDR1 SNHLY, CDR2 FYNNEI. The length of the CDR3 is 14 residues. The CDR3 region is CASINQGLNQPQHF. DNA for the CDR3: TGTGCCAGCATTAACCAGGGCCTAAATCAGCCCCAGCATTTT.

The chain joins TRBV11-3 to TRBJ1-1, with TRBD1 matching over 8 bases. The V gene's germline CDR1 is SGHNT and CDR2 YENEEA. The CDR3 runs to 16 residues. Trimming removed 5 bases from V and 1 base from J; junction bases left unmatched: 9. The CDR3 region has the DNA TGTGCCAGCAGCGCTGGGGAGACAGGGGCGAACACTGAAGCTTTCTTT. This codes for CASSAGETGANTEAFF.

A word on this clonotype: A read error may be the cause here, since a much bigger clone is one base away. The chain recombines TRBV2 with TRBJ2-2, with unresolved D. The germline V gene encodes CDR1 SNHLY and CDR2 FYNNEI. This CDR3 has 14 residues. The CDR3 nucleotides read TGTGTCAGCCATCTGGGAACGAACACCGGGGAGCTGTTTTTT. Protein product: CVSHLGTNTGELFF.

The CDR3 here is CASSVDGGAKNIQYF. CDR3 DNA sequence: TGTGCCAGCAGCGTAGATGGGGGAGCCAAAAACATTCAGTACTTC. V is TRBV9 and J is TRBJ2-4, with D possibly being TRBD1 or TRBD2 (5 bases each). The ends were cut back, 0 bases at V and 0 bases at J, with 7 bases in the middle. CDR3 size: 15 residues. Germline CDR1 is SGDLS and CDR2 is YYNGEE.

This clonotype was detected ten times or more. This chain connects TRBV29-1 to TRBJ2-3; no definite D call. The CDR3 sequence is 12 residues long. V lost 4 bases and J lost 3, with 8 bases in between. Germline loops: CDR1 SQVTM, CDR2 ANQGSEA. The CDR3 reads CSVVPGTDTQYF. As DNA, the CDR3 is TGCAGCGTTGTCCCAGGTACAGATACGCAGTATTTT.

This clonotype occurred a few times. A read error may account for a junction end that differs from germline. J is TRBJ1-2 and V is TRBV12-3 or TRBV12-4, with D uncertain. The CDR3 extends over 14 amino acids. The CDR3 coding sequence is TGTGCCAGCAGTTTCTTGGTTTCAGGTGACGACTTTATCTTC. As protein: CASSFLVSGDDFIF.

About this clonotype itself: A much larger clone sits a single nucleotide away, making a read error possible. V usage is TRBV5-1 and J usage is TRBJ1-6; TRBD1 is a possible D gene (6 bases). With 4 bases removed from V and 9 bases from J, the gap between germline ends came to 20 bases. This CDR3 region has 16 residues. CDR1 and CDR2 (germline): SGHRS, YFSETQ. CDR3 coding DNA: TGCGCCAGCAGCCAATCTTCAGGGGTTTGGGGTTCACCCCTCCACTTT. This encodes CASSQSSGVWGSPLHF.

The chain links TRBV20-1 to TRBJ1-2, with 7 bases identical to TRBD1. Germline V gene data show CDR1 as DFQATT and CDR2 as SNEGSKA (reference sequence). The CDR3 extends over 13 amino acids. The V segment lost 3 bases and the J segment 9 bases; nucleotides outside the gene matches: 10. The DNA of the CDR3 is TGCAGTGCTAGTCAGGGGGGATGGTCTTGCTACACCTTC. This translates into CSASQGGWSCYTF.

This sequence joins TRBV5-5 and TRBJ2-7; possibly TRBD1 or TRBD2 for D (5 bases each). This CDR3 has 15 residues. The V end was cut by 5 bases, the J end by 3 bases, with 18 bases between. The germline V gene has CDR1 SGHKS and CDR2 YYEKEE (reference sequence). The CDR3 DNA sequence: TGTGCCAGCAGATTGAGGGGAACAGTTAACTACGAGCAGTACTTC. Amino acids: CASRLRGTVNYEQYF.

This clonotype was recorded at least ten times. The J gene is TRBJ1-4, the V gene TRBV6-4; 7 bases align to TRBD1. V dropped 5 bases and J dropped 11; count of bases not matched to a gene: 8. The V gene's germline CDR1 is MRHNA and CDR2 SNTAGT. The CDR3 covers 13 residues. The CDR3 reads CASSPAPGQKLFF. As DNA, the CDR3 is TGTGCCAGCAGTCCCGCACCGGGACAGAAACTGTTTTTT.

This chain links TRBV6-5 with TRBJ2-3; perhaps TRBD2 as D (6 bases). Germline V CDR1 and CDR2: MNHEY, SVGAGI. This CDR3 has 15 residues. Trimming stripped 8 bases from V and 5 bases from J, with 20 bases between. In DNA, the CDR3 is TGTGCCAGCTCTTCCGGGGGAGTCGGAGGAGATACGCAGTATTTT. Translating it yields CASSSGGVGGDTQYF.

Comments on this clonotype: Being one base from a much bigger clone, this may be a read error. The chain employs TRBV29-1 and TRBJ2-1; TRBD1 matches at 7 bases. CDR3 length equals 14 residues. Per germline, CDR1 SQVTM and CDR2 ANQGSEA. The CDR3 spells CSAGDRSSYIEQFF. The CDR3 DNA sequence: TGCAGCGCTGGGGACAGAAGCTCCTACATTGAGCAGTTCTTC.

V gene TRBV29-1 combines with J gene TRBJ1-1; TRBD1 might be the D (5 bases). The V gene's germline CDR1 is SQVTM and CDR2 ANQGSEA. The V end lost 4 bases, the J end lost 3 bases, and 24 bases lay between the germline ends. This CDR3 region has 17 residues. CDR3 residues: CSVGPRAPSLPDTEAFF. The CDR3 DNA sequence: TGCAGCGTTGGCCCCAGGGCCCCGTCCCTCCCGGACACTGAAGCTTTCTTT.

This clonotype turned up a few times. J is TRBJ1-1 and V is TRBV7-6; the D gene is possibly TRBD1 (6 bases). The CDR3 totals 13 residues. The V end lost 3 bases, the J end lost 3 bases, and 8 bases lay between the germline ends. Germline lookup yields CDR1 SGHVS and CDR2 FNYEAQ. The CDR3 sequence is CASSFRGYTEAFF. The DNA of the CDR3 is TGTGCCAGCAGCTTCAGGGGTTACACTGAAGCTTTCTTT.

The CDR3 reads CSVDPTGTQYF. CDR3 coding DNA: TGCAGCGTTGATCCGACTGGGACCCAGTACTTC. The chain carries TRBV29-1 and TRBJ2-5; D call uncertain. Germline values: CDR1 SQVTM, CDR2 ANQGSEA. This CDR3 has 11 residues. V lost 3 bases and J lost 7, with 9 bases in between.